Listed below are T cell receptor beta chains from one sample, sequenced in a study of metastatic and nonmetastatic thyroid tumors. Using MiXCR, TCRdb re-called clones from the PCR reads. The sample yields some 54,000 clones, around a sixth seen once. Sequencing input: blood. These receptors originate from a female donor with papillary thyroid cancer or a benign thyroid nodule (not recorded which). Some clones in this sample may be carry-over from other donors' samples. Each CDR3 is given with its conserved first and last residue. Each record gives: clone size, D gene, J gene, CDR3 length, V gene, CDR3 DNA, CDR3 protein. The D gene is left open where the match is weak. Part of the rows lack a size; the others show once, few, many or a class for expanded clones.

clone_size: many; d_call: .; j_call: TRBJ2-3; cdr3_length: 17; v_call: TRBV20-1; cdr3_nt: TGCAGTGCTAGAGATAGATGGGCAGGGTGGTACACAGATACGCAGTATTTT; cdr3_aa: CSARDRWAGWYTDTQYF
clone_size: .; d_call: .; j_call: TRBJ1-2; cdr3_length: 12; v_call: TRBV30; cdr3_nt: TGTGCCTGGAGCAAAGTAGGAGTCGGCTACACCTTC; cdr3_aa: CAWSKVGVGYTF
clone_size: many; d_call: TRBD1; j_call: TRBJ1-2; cdr3_length: 13; v_call: TRBV7-9; cdr3_nt: TGTGCCAGCAGCACCGGGGACAGGGTTGGCTACACCTTC; cdr3_aa: CASSTGDRVGYTF
clone_size: many; d_call: TRBD1; j_call: TRBJ1-5; cdr3_length: 16; v_call: TRBV19; cdr3_nt: TGTGCCAGTAGTTGGACAGGGGTTTATAGCAATCAGCCCCAGCATTTT; cdr3_aa: CASSWTGVYSNQPQHF
clone_size: .; d_call: TRBD1; j_call: TRBJ2-7; cdr3_length: 13; v_call: TRBV6-1; cdr3_nt: TGTGCCAGCACCCCGGTACAGGGGTACGAGCAGTACTTC; cdr3_aa: CASTPVQGYEQYF
clone_size: .; d_call: TRBD1; j_call: TRBJ2-7; cdr3_length: 14; v_call: TRBV27; cdr3_nt: TGTGCCAGCAGTTCGACGGACAGGGGCTACGAGCAGTACTTC; cdr3_aa: CASSSTDRGYEQYF
clone_size: once; d_call: .; j_call: TRBJ1-4; cdr3_length: 21; v_call: TRBV6-2/TRBV6-3; cdr3_nt: TGTGCCAGCAGTTACTCCAGGGTACAGACCCCTTTCTTGGTCCGGCGTGAAAAACTGTTTTTT; cdr3_aa: CASSYSRVQTPFLVRREKLFF
clone_size: .; d_call: .; j_call: TRBJ2-7; cdr3_length: 12; v_call: TRBV30; cdr3_nt: TGTGCCTGGAGTGTAAAGTTCTACGAGCAGTACTTC; cdr3_aa: CAWSVKFYEQYF
clone_size: .; d_call: .; j_call: TRBJ2-5; cdr3_length: 14; v_call: TRBV20-1; cdr3_nt: TGCAGTGCTATAGATTCGTCTTCCTCAGAGACCCAGTACTTC; cdr3_aa: CSAIDSSSSETQYF
clone_size: .; d_call: .; j_call: TRBJ2-7; cdr3_length: 14; v_call: TRBV28; cdr3_nt: TGTGCCAGCAGTTTCCCAGGAGGGGGCTACGAGCAGTACTTC; cdr3_aa: CASSFPGGGYEQYF
clone_size: many; d_call: .; j_call: TRBJ1-3; cdr3_length: 15; v_call: TRBV24-1; cdr3_nt: TGTGCCACCAGCCTACAGGGATCGTCAGGAAACACCATATATTTT; cdr3_aa: CATSLQGSSGNTIYF
clone_size: .; d_call: TRBD1; j_call: TRBJ2-7; cdr3_length: 15; v_call: TRBV6-1; cdr3_nt: TGTGCCAGCAGCTCCGGGACAGTGGGCAAATACGATCAGTACTTC; cdr3_aa: CASSSGTVGKYDQYF
clone_size: few; d_call: .; j_call: TRBJ2-3; cdr3_length: 18; v_call: TRBV6-4; cdr3_nt: TGTGCCAGCAGTGACTTTGTGGTTAGCGGAGGGGGCACAGATACGCAGTATTTT; cdr3_aa: CASSDFVVSGGGTDTQYF
clone_size: many; d_call: TRBD2; j_call: TRBJ2-3; cdr3_length: 14; v_call: TRBV12-3/TRBV12-4; cdr3_nt: TGTGCCAGTAGAAAGCGGGAGCGCCCAGATACGCAGTATTTT; cdr3_aa: CASRKRERPDTQYF